This T cell receptor (beta chain) was retrieved from a study of cytomegalovirus exposure and HLA in healthy donors. Notes on the study in general: The authors listed over 150 TCR beta chains as cytomegalovirus-associated.

With regard to this clone: The antigen is unknown.

Primers: 60 Vbeta forward and 13 Jbeta reverse. Only in-frame clones appear in the TCRdb table, and some are missing; sequencing was by immunoSEQ multiplex PCR. Of about 150,000 clones listed, over 65% were seen once; the top ten hold roughly 4%. The material sequenced was PBMCs. This TCR was recovered from a middle-aged woman in good health and CMV-seronegative.

DNA of the CDR3: TGTGCCAGCAGCGCCCCATCTAGTTCCTACAATGAGCAGTTCTTC. Residues: CASSAPSSSYNEQFF. The rearrangement links TRBV9 to TRBJ2-1, with D hard to call. Between the trimmed V and J ends, which lost 3 bases and 1 base, there was a span of 11 bases. This CDR3 comprises 15 residues. The germline V gene encodes CDR1 SGDLS and CDR2 YYNGEE.